This TCR beta chain emerged from a study of cytomegalovirus exposure and HLA in healthy donors. Study results and caveats: According to a later analysis, most TCR beta chains associated with CMV appeared HLA-restricted. In a later analysis, HLA-associated beta chains showed higher expansion and lower generation probabilities than comparable chains. Presence/absence comparisons presumed near-even sequencing depth among donors.

Primers for the PCR totalled 60 Vbeta and 13 Jbeta. In the study's own analysis: Unique TCR beta chains totaled about 78 million in a later count, with approximately 11 million of them shared. Assay used: immunoSEQ multiplex PCR; TCRdb lists only in-frame clones, some missing. For V, J and clone size, that table is used; D and trimming come from the DNA. The table has about 120,000 clones, approximately 74% seen once; the top ten hold roughly 7.3%. A word on this clone: What it binds is not known.

The clonotype comes from a male donor in good health and CMV-seronegative. The source material was PBMCs.

The CDR3 spells CASSLRKGAYNEQFF. The CDR3 nucleotides read TGTGCCAGCAGTTTACGTAAAGGGGCCTACAATGAGCAGTTCTTC. This chain links TRBV27 with TRBJ2-1; TRBD1 might be the D (5 bases). Germline assignment: CDR1 MNHEY and CDR2 SMNVEV (reference sequence). The V gene lost 2 bases and the J gene lost 2 bases, with 10 bases spanning the gap. This CDR3 has 15 amino acids.